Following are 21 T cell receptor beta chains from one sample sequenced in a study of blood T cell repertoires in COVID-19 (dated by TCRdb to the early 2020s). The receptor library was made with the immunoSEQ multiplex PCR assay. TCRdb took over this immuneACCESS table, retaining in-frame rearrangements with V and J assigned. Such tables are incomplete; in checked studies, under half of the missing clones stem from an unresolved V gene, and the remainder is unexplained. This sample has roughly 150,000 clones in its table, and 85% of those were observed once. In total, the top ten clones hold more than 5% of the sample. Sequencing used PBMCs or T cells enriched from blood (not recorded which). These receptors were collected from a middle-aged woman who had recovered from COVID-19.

Written as DNA, the CDR3 is TGTGCCAGCAGAACAGGGCTGAACACTGAAGCTTTCTTT. It specifies CASRTGLNTEAFF. The chain couples TRBV2 to TRBJ1-1; the D gene is possibly TRBD1 (6 bases). The CDR3 has 13 residues. Germline V gene data show CDR1 as SNHLY and CDR2 as FYNNEI. Between the trimmed V and J ends, which lost 6 bases and 0 bases, there was a span of 8 bases.

The CDR3 loop reads CASSLDTYQETQYF. Here the CDR3 DNA reads TGTGCCAGCAGCTTAGACACCTACCAAGAGACCCAGTACTTC. The rearrangement links TRBV7-8 to TRBJ2-5; no definite D call. The CDR3 loop spans 14 amino acids. Looked up from germline, CDR1 is SGHVS and CDR2 is FQNEAQ. The germline V and J ends were trimmed by 1 base and 0 bases, with 6 bases remaining between them. Supplemented by reference TRBV7-8 and TRBJ2-5, the full variable domain reads GAGVSQSPRYKVAKRGQDVALRCDPISGHVSLFWYQQALGQGPEFLTYFQNEAQLDKSGLPSDRFFAERPEGSVSTLKIQRTQQEDSAVYLCASSLDTYQETQYFGPGTRLLVL.

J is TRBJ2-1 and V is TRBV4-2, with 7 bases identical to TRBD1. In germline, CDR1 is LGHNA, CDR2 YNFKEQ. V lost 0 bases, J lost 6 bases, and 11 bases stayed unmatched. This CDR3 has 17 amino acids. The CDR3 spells CASSQEKGANRGNEQFF. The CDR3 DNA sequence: TGTGCCAGCAGCCAAGAAAAAGGGGCCAACAGGGGCAATGAGCAGTTCTTC.

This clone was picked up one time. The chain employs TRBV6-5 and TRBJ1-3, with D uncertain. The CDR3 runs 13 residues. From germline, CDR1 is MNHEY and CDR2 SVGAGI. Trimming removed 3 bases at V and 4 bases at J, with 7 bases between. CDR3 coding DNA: TGTGCCAGCAGTTATCTGCAGGGAAACACCATATATTTT. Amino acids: CASSYLQGNTIYF.

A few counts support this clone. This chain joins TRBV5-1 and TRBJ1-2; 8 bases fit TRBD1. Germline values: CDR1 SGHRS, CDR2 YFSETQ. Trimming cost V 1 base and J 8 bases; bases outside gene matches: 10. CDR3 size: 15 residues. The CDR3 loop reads CASSLRLTGDGGYTF. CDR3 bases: TGCGCCAGCAGCTTGAGACTGACAGGGGACGGAGGCTACACCTTC.

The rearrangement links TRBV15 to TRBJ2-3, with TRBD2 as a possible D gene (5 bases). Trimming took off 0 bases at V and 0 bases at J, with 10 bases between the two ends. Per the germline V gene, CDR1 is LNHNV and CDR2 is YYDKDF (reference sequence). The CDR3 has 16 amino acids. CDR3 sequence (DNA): TGTGCCACCAGCAGAGAGCGGCGGGTGAGCACAGATACGCAGTATTTT. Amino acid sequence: CATSRERRVSTDTQYF.

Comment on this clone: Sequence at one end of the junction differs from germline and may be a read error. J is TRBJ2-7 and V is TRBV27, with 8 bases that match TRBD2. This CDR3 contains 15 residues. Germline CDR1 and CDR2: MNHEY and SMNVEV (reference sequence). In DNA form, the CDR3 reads TGTGCCGGCAGCCCGGGGGGGGGTTACTCCTACGAGCAGTACTTC. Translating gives CAGSPGGGYSYEQYF.

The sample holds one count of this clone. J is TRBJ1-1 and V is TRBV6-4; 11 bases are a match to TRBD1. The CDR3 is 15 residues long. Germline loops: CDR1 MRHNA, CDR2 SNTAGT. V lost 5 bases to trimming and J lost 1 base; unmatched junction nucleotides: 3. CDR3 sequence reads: CASSRTGGWNTEAFF. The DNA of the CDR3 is TGTGCCAGCAGTCGGACAGGGGGCTGGAACACTGAAGCTTTCTTT.

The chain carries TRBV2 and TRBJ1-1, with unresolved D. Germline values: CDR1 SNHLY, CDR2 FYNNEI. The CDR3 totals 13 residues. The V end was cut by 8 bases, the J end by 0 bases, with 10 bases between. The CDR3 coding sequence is TGTGCCAGCCTACCCTTCATGAACACTGAAGCTTTCTTT. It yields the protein CASLPFMNTEAFF.

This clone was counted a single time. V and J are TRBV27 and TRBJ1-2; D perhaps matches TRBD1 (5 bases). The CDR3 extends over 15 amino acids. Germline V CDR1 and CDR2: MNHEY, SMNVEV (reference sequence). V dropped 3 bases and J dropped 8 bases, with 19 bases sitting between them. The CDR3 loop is CASSFVAAAGGGYTF. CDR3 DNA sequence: TGTGCCAGCAGTTTTGTGGCCGCGGCCGGGGGAGGCTACACCTTC.

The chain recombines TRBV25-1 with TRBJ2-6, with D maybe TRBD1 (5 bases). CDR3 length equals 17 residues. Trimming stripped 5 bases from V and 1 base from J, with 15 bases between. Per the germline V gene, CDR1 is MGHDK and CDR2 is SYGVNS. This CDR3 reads CASSLQDLESGANVLTF. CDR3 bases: TGTGCCAGCAGTTTACAGGACCTCGAGTCTGGGGCCAACGTCCTGACTTTC.

The DNA of the CDR3 is TGTGCCAGCAGCCAAGTGGGGAGCGGCTACACCTTC. This codes for CASSQVGSGYTF. The V gene is TRBV4-2, the J gene TRBJ1-2; D remains unclear. This CDR3 region has 12 residues. Trimming left V 1 base short and J 8 bases short, with 8 bases between. Germline CDR1 reads LGHNA; CDR2 reads YNFKEQ.

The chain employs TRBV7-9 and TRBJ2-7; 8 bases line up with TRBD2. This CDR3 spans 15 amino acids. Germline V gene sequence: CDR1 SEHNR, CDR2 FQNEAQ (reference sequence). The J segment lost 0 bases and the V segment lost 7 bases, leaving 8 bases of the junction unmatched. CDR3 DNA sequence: TGTGCCAGCACTTCGGAGGGGACTAGCTCCTACGAGCAGTACTTC. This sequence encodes CASTSEGTSSYEQYF.

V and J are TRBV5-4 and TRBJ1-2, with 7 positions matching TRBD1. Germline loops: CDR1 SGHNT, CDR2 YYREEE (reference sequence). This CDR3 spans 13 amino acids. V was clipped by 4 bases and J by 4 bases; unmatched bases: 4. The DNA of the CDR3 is TGTGCCAGCAGCACGACAGGGACCTATGGCTACACCTTC. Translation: CASSTTGTYGYTF.

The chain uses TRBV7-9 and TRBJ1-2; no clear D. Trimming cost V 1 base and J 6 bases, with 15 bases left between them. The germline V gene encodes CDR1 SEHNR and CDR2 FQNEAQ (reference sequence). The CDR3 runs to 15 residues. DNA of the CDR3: TGTGCCAGCAGCTTAGACGAGGGATTGAGGCATGGCTACACCTTC. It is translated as CASSLDEGLRHGYTF.

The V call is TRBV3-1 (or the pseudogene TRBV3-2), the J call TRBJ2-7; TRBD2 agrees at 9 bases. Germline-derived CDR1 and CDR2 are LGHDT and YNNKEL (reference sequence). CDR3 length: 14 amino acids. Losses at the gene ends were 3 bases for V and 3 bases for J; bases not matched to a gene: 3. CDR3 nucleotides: TGTGCCAGCAGCCACGGCGGGAGGGGCTACGAGCAGTACTTC. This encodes CASSHGGRGYEQYF.

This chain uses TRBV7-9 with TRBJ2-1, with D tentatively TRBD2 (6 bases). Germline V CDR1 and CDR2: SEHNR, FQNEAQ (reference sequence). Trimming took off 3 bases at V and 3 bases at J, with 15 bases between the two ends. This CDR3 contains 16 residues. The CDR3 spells CASSFPLREYYNEQFF. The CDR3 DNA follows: TGTGCCAGCAGCTTTCCTCTGCGGGAATACTACAATGAGCAGTTCTTC.

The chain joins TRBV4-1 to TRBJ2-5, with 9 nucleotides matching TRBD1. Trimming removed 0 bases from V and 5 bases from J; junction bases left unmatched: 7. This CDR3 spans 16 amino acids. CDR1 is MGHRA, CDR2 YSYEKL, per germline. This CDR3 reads CASSQDTGGLGETQYF. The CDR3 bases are TGCGCCAGCAGCCAAGATACAGGGGGCCTGGGGGAGACCCAGTACTTC.

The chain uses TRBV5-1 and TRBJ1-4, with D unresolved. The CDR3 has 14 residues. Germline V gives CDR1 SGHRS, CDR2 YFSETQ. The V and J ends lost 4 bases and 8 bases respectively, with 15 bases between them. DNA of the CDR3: TGCGCCAGCAGCCCCCGCAGGCGTGGAGAAAAACTGTTTTTT. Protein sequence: CASSPRRRGEKLFF.

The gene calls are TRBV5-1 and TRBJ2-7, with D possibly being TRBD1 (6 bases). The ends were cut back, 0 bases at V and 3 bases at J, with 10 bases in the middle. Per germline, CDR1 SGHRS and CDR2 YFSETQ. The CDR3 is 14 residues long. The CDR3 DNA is TGCGCCAGCAGCTTGGAGGCGGACAGCTACGAGCAGTACTTC. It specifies CASSLEADSYEQYF.

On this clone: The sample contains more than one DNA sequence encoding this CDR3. The CDR3 protein is CASSTSSYEQYF. Here the CDR3 DNA reads TGTGCCAGTAGTACCTCTTCCTACGAGCAGTACTTC. This chain connects TRBV19 to TRBJ2-7; D is unresolved. V was clipped by 4 bases and J by 1 base, with 5 bases between them. The CDR3 is 12 residues long. The germline V gene has CDR1 LNHDA and CDR2 SQIVND (reference sequence).